This T cell receptor (beta chain) was identified in a study of blood T cell repertoires in COVID-19. Background on the study: Samples of COVID-19 (acute and convalescent) were obtained from the United States, Italy and Spain. T cells, B-cell-depleted T cells, or PBMCs provided the cDNA or gDNA that served as material.

The junction had 5 bases not matched to a gene; V was cut back by 6 bases and J by 7 bases. CDR3 length: 13 amino acids. Germline values: CDR1 MNHEY, CDR2 SVGEGT. Per the original methods: Estimation of nucleated cell counts was performed using reference gene primer amplification. Clones were sequenced by immunoSEQ multiplex PCR, and TCRdb holds only the in-frame ones, with some missing. V and J calls plus clone size are reproduced from that table; the DNA served to infer D and trimming. This table has some 150,000 clones, around 80% appearing once. The receptor was derived from a human donor in a cohort sampled during active COVID-19. Source material: peripheral blood. The chain uses TRBV6-2 or TRBV6-3 and TRBJ1-2, with 10 nucleotides matching TRBD1. CDR3 in DNA: TGTGCCAGCAGCCCAGACAGGGGGCTTGGCTACACCTTC. Translation gives CASSPDRGLGYTF.